One and the same sample provided the 11 T cell receptor beta chains below, sequenced in a study of PD-1 blockade in classical Hodgkin lymphoma. All patients experienced relapse after autologous stem cell transplantation, and brentuximab vedotin exposure was variable. Only in-frame clones appear in the TCRdb table, and some are missing; sequencing was by immunoSEQ multiplex PCR. The sample holds about 94,000 clones; 89% are singletons and the top ten take about 10%. Sequencing was performed on peripheral blood mononuclear cells (PBMCs), taken before the second cycle of nivolumab. These receptors came from a human donor with classical Hodgkin lymphoma.

The rearrangement joins TRBV28 to TRBJ2-3, with D unclear. The length of the CDR3 is 13 residues. Germline V gene lookup returns CDR1 MDHEN and CDR2 SYDVKM. V dropped 6 bases and J dropped 1 base, with 8 bases sitting between them. The CDR3 here is CASRVAGTDTQYF. The DNA for the CDR3 is TGTGCCAGCAGGGTCGCGGGCACAGATACGCAGTATTTT.

On this clone itself: One end of the junction is discordant with germline, which a read error may explain. This rearrangement joins TRBV28 to TRBJ1-4; perhaps TRBD1 as D (5 bases). Germline CDR1 reads MDHEN; CDR2 reads SYDVKM. This CDR3 comprises 15 residues. CDR3 loop: CASSDGGATNEKLFF. For the CDR3, the DNA is TGTGCCAGCAGTGATGGAGGGGCAACGAATGAAAAACTGTTTTTT.

For the CDR3, the DNA is TGTGCCAGCAGCTATCGGGACACGAGGGCACTACTGCACACCGGGGAGCTGTTTTTT. Its protein product is CASSYRDTRALLHTGELFF. The chain joins TRBV11-2 to TRBJ2-2; possibly TRBD1 for D (6 bases). The CDR3 is 19 amino acids. The ends were cut back, 4 bases at V and 3 bases at J, with 24 bases in the middle. From germline, CDR1 is SGHAT and CDR2 FQNNGV.

This clone was recorded once. J is TRBJ2-7 and V is TRBV5-1, with TRBD1 matching 9 bases. Germline V gene data show CDR1 as SGHRS and CDR2 as YFSETQ. J lost 4 bases, V lost 3 bases, and 2 bases had no gene match. The CDR3 loop spans 13 amino acids. CDR3 DNA sequence: TGCGCCAGCAGCTACGGACAGGGGTACGAGCAGTACTTC. It codes for CASSYGQGYEQYF.

The chain links TRBV19 to TRBJ1-6; D is unclear. This CDR3 has 17 amino acids. Germline V gene lookup returns CDR1 LNHDA and CDR2 SQIVND (reference sequence). The V end lost 5 bases, the J end lost 0 bases, and 14 bases lay between the germline ends. As DNA, the CDR3 is TGTGCCAGTAGTCCGTTGCAAGGAAGCTCCTATAATTCACCCCTCCACTTT. It yields the protein CASSPLQGSSYNSPLHF.

The CDR3 DNA reads TGCAGCGTGGGGACCACAGGGGGGGGCACTGAAGCTTTCTTT. Its protein is CSVGTTGGGTEAFF. V usage is TRBV29-1 and J usage is TRBJ1-1, with 8 bases matching TRBD1. The CDR3 has 14 amino acids. Germline CDR1 SQVTM, CDR2 ANQGSEA. With V trimmed by 6 bases and J by 4 bases, 10 bases remained unmatched.

This sequence joins TRBV6-1 and TRBJ2-7, with 7 bases aligning to TRBD2. V gave up 1 base and J gave up 4 bases; unmatched junction bases: 4. Germline CDR1 reads MNHNS; CDR2 reads SASEGT. The CDR3 spans 14 residues. The CDR3 region has the DNA TGTGCCAGCAGTGAAGTGGGGCGGGAGTACGAGCAGTACTTC. This encodes CASSEVGREYEQYF.

CDR3 protein: CATSSHRVTYNSPLHF. In DNA, the CDR3 is TGTGCCACCAGCAGCCACAGGGTTACGTATAATTCACCCCTCCACTTT. The chain combines TRBV15 with TRBJ1-6; D may be TRBD1 (6 bases). Trimming removed 3 bases from V and 4 bases from J, with 13 bases in between. Looked up from germline, CDR1 is LNHNV and CDR2 is YYDKDF (reference sequence). The CDR3 contains 16 residues.

V usage is TRBV4-2 and J usage is TRBJ2-7, with unresolved D. From germline, CDR1 is LGHNA and CDR2 YNFKEQ. V was shortened by 0 bases and J by 0 bases, with 3 bases between the two germline ends. This CDR3 is built from 13 residues. The CDR3 DNA reads TGTGCCAGCAGCCAAGAGGTCTCCTACGAGCAGTACTTC. Residues: CASSQEVSYEQYF.

The chain uses TRBV27 and TRBJ2-3; tentatively, D is TRBD2 (6 bases). With 2 bases removed from V and 1 base from J, the gap between germline ends came to 10 bases. Germline V lookup: CDR1 MNHEY, CDR2 SMNVEV (reference sequence). CDR3 size: 15 residues. The CDR3 coding sequence is TGTGCCAGCAGTTTAAGGCGGAGGGGCACAGATACGCAGTATTTT. Encoded protein: CASSLRRRGTDTQYF.

This chain joins TRBV9 and TRBJ2-1, with a tentative D call TRBD2 (5 bases). V was clipped by 3 bases and J by 4 bases, with 5 bases between them. The CDR3 length is 12 residues. CDR1 SGDLS and CDR2 YYNGEE come from the germline V gene. The CDR3 loop reads CASSGRYNEQFF. The CDR3 DNA reads as TGTGCCAGCAGCGGGAGGTACAATGAGCAGTTCTTC.